What follows are 10 T cell receptor beta chains derived from one specimen sequenced in a study of CD8+ T cells in alopecia areata. Sequencing used cDNA as its template, made by extracting RNA and reverse transcribing it. Assay used: immunoSEQ multiplex PCR; TCRdb lists only in-frame clones, some missing. The table includes about 130,000 clones, 58% detected once. The source material was CD4+ T cells sorted from blood, sampled at week 0. Receptors originate from a human donor with alopecia areata.

The J gene is TRBJ2-5, the V gene TRBV7-2; D perhaps matches TRBD2 (6 bases). Deletions cut 1 base from V and 14 bases from J, with 17 bases between. CDR1 SGHTA and CDR2 FQGNSA come from the germline V gene. The CDR3 extends over 13 amino acids. The CDR3 bases are TGTGCCAGCAGCTTAGGGGGGGACTCCAAGGCCTACTTC. Residues: CASSLGGDSKAYF. Full variable domain (outside the CDR3, taken from reference TRBV7-2 and TRBJ2-5): GAGVSQSPSNKVTEKGKDVELRCDPISGHTALYWYRQSLGQGLEFLIYFQGNSAPDKSGLPSDRFSAERTGGSVSTLTIQRTQQEDSAVYLCASSLGGDSKAYFGPGTRLLVL.

This clone showed up just once. This chain connects TRBV5-1 to TRBJ2-3; 9 nucleotides line up with TRBD1. This CDR3 is built from 16 residues. Unmatched junction bases numbered 9, after V lost 4 bases and J lost 3 bases. Germline CDR1 SGHRS, CDR2 YFSETQ. The CDR3 here is CASSSTGGYRTDTQYF. DNA for the CDR3: TGCGCCAGCAGCAGCACAGGGGGCTATCGGACAGATACGCAGTATTTT.

The chain couples TRBV7-2 to TRBJ2-3; 8 positions match TRBD2. The ends lost 5 bases at V and 6 bases at J; junction bases unmatched: 10. CDR3 length equals 15 residues. Looked up from germline, CDR1 is SGHTA and CDR2 is FQGNSA. For the CDR3, the DNA is TGTGCCAGCAGCAGCGGGACTAGTAATTGGGATACGCAGTATTTT. Its protein product is CASSSGTSNWDTQYF.

The chain couples TRBV19 to TRBJ2-2; D ambiguous. The CDR3 runs to 13 residues. V was trimmed by 5 bases and J by 6 bases, leaving 10 bases between them. CDR1 and CDR2 from the germline V gene are LNHDA and SQIVND (reference sequence). CDR3 sequence reads: CASSPMAAGELFF. CDR3 DNA sequence: TGTGCCAGTAGTCCTATGGCCGCCGGGGAGCTGTTTTTT.

The chain couples TRBV4-1 to TRBJ2-7, with 9 positions matching TRBD2. Trimming at V came to 3 bases and at J to 2 bases, leaving 5 bases not matched to a gene. The CDR3 length is 15 residues. Germline CDR1 reads MGHRA; CDR2 reads YSYEKL. CDR3 DNA: TGCGCCAGCAGCCAGGCGCTAGCGGGGACCTACGAGCAGTACTTC. It is translated as CASSQALAGTYEQYF.

The rearrangement uses TRBV30 and TRBJ2-3; 9 bases agree with TRBD2. Germline CDR1 reads GTSNPN; CDR2 reads SVGIG (reference sequence). The CDR3 sequence is 15 residues long. Germline trimming cut 2 bases from V and 1 base from J; bases unmatched to any gene: 4. CDR3 amino acids: CAWSSQRGGTDTQYF. In DNA, the CDR3 is TGTGCCTGGAGTTCACAGCGGGGGGGCACAGATACGCAGTATTTT.

The genes are TRBV7-9 and TRBJ1-1, with D hard to call. This CDR3 is 12 amino acids long. Trimming cost V 0 bases and J 7 bases, with 6 bases left between them. CDR1 and CDR2 from the germline V gene are SEHNR and FQNEAQ (reference sequence). The CDR3 is CASSLADIEAFF. The CDR3 nucleotides are TGTGCCAGCAGCTTAGCGGATATTGAAGCTTTCTTT.

V is TRBV15 and J is TRBJ1-1, with 8 bases lining up with TRBD1. CDR1 LNHNV and CDR2 YYDKDF come from the germline V gene (reference sequence). The CDR3 extends over 13 amino acids. Trimming took 8 bases from V and 6 from J; bases not matched to a gene: 8. CDR3 sequence reads: CATGYGQGAEAFF. The CDR3, as DNA: TGTGCCACCGGGTATGGACAGGGTGCTGAAGCTTTCTTT.

V usage is TRBV30 and J usage is TRBJ1-1; a weak D match, TRBD1 (6 bases). The CDR3 loop spans 14 amino acids. Germline values: CDR1 GTSNPN, CDR2 SVGIG (reference sequence). The germline V and J ends were trimmed by 0 bases and 0 bases, with 8 bases remaining between them. CDR3 DNA sequence: TGTGCCTGGAGTGTCGGGGGCATGAACACTGAAGCTTTCTTT. Amino acid sequence: CAWSVGGMNTEAFF.

The V gene is TRBV5-4, the J gene TRBJ1-1; TRBD1 might be the D (6 bases). Germline loops: CDR1 SGHNT, CDR2 YYREEE (reference sequence). Trimming pared 2 bases from V and 6 bases from J, leaving 11 bases between. The CDR3 extends over 13 amino acids. CDR3 loop: CASSFKGGAEAFF. The CDR3 bases are TGTGCCAGCAGCTTTAAAGGGGGGGCTGAAGCTTTCTTT.